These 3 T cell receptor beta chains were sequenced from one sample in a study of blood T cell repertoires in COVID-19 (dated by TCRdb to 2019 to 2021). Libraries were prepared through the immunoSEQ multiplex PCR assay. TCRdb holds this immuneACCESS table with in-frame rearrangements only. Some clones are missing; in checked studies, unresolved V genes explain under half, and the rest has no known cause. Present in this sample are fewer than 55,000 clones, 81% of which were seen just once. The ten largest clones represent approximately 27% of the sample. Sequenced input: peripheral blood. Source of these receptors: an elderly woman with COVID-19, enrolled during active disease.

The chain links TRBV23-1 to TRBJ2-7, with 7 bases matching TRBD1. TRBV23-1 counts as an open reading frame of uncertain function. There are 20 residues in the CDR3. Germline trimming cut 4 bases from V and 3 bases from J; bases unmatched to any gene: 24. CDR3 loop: CASSLQGPHDRPSSFYEQYF. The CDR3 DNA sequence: TGCGCCAGCAGTCTACAGGGGCCCCACGATAGACCAAGTTCCTTCTACGAGCAGTACTTC.

CDR3 coding DNA: TGTGCCATCAGTGAGGGCCTCCCTGGTACGCAGTATTTT. Its protein is CAISEGLPGTQYF. This chain uses TRBV10-3 with TRBJ2-3, with D unclear. Trimming stripped 2 bases from V and 8 bases from J, with 11 bases between. Germline V gene lookup returns CDR1 ENHRY and CDR2 SYGVKD. The CDR3 length is 13 residues.

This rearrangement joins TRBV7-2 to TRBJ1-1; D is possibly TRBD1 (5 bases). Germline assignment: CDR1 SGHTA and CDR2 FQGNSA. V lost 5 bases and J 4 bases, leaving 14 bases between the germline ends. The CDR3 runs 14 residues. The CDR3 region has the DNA TGTGCCAGCAGCCCCGGGGGGTCGAGCACTGAAGCTTTCTTT. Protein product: CASSPGGSSTEAFF.